The rows below give T cell receptor beta chains drawn from one sample of a study of T cells in Graves' hyperthyroidism and ophthalmopathy. MiXCR was run by TCRdb on the multiplex PCR reads, yielding one entry per CDR3 protein. The data contain under 700,000 distinct CDR3 sequences, 16% of them singletons. Sequenced material: blood. Receptor source: a woman aged 18-35 years with Graves' hyperthyroidism. The CDR3 runs from the conserved cysteine through the conserved F or W. Clone size is not always given. Where it is, it says once, few, many or a class for expanded clones.

14,TRBJ2-5,few,TRBV10-3,CAISETASGETQYF
14,TRBJ2-7,few,TRBV4-2,CASSQGRGRYEQYF
16,TRBJ2-7,.,TRBV3-1,CASSHLAGGLAYEQYF
15,TRBJ2-1,many,TRBV7-3,CASSELAGGLTEQFF
14,TRBJ2-7,.,TRBV3-1,CASSPHRGYYEQYF
14,TRBJ2-3,many,TRBV12-3/TRBV12-4,CASSFGGGTDTQYF
14,TRBJ2-3,.,TRBV24-1,CATSVGQGTDTQYF
14,TRBJ2-1,.,TRBV20-1,CSARAASGIYEQFF
15,TRBJ1-2,few,TRBV28,CASSLLVWEAGGYTF
14,TRBJ2-7,few,TRBV7-9,CASSLTQGMDEQYF
14,TRBJ1-2,.,TRBV6-1,CASSPSGDPYGYTF
13,TRBJ2-7,.,TRBV7-2,CASSFQLGYEQYF
16,TRBJ2-1,.,TRBV3-1,CASSQEEWYRYNEQFF
18,TRBJ2-1,.,TRBV5-4,CASSLAMAGLAGYNEQFF
20,TRBJ2-6,many,TRBV6-5,CASSYESPTVSLSGANVLTF
12,TRBJ1-5,.,TRBV28,CASSQPWEPQHF
13,TRBJ2-7,many,TRBV20-1,CSAREGQAYEQYF
13,TRBJ2-1,.,TRBV20-1,CSAKRDLPNEQFF
15,TRBJ2-7,many,TRBV6-1,CASSYGFRQHYEQYF
16,TRBJ1-4,.,TRBV4-2,CASSQDEGQGAEKLFF
12,TRBJ2-7,many,TRBV28,CASSRGESGPYF
13,TRBJ2-1,few,TRBV19,CASSTTGDYEQFF
17,TRBJ2-7,.,TRBV20-1,CSARDRRDFLKTYEQYF
16,TRBJ2-3,few,TRBV7-9,CASSLMIAGGPDTQYF
14,TRBJ2-2,few,TRBV24-1,CATSDLSETGELFF
12,TRBJ2-3,many,TRBV11-2,CASSSPLHTQYF
13,TRBJ1-1,.,TRBV19,CASSIDRSTEAFF
14,TRBJ2-3,many,TRBV7-9,CASSLARRPDTQYF
15,TRBJ1-1,few,TRBV15,CATSRGPREVTEAFF
14,TRBJ2-7,.,TRBV5-1,CASSLAWGSYEQYF
14,TRBJ2-5,many,TRBV28,CASNVGRGRETQYF
15,TRBJ1-1,.,TRBV29-1,CSVNRRSTGKGVAFF
16,TRBJ2-3,few,TRBV7-2,CASSFVSSGGADTQYF
13,TRBJ1-2,many,TRBV12-3/TRBV12-4,CASRPGQLYGYTF
16,TRBJ2-1,.,TRBV7-8,CASSLMGGRADNEQFF
15,TRBJ2-6,.,TRBV12-3/TRBV12-4,CASSKRSSGANVLTF
14,TRBJ2-1,.,TRBV29-1,CSVGSSGGATEQFF
13,TRBJ2-7,many,TRBV6-2/TRBV6-3,CASRGTGTYEQYF
14,TRBJ1-2,.,TRBV27,CASSPTLHGDGYTF
15,TRBJ2-7,many,TRBV20-1,CSARDLREGSYEQYF
12,TRBJ1-5,.,TRBV19,CASDRGNQPQHF
13,TRBJ2-7,few,TRBV29-1,CSVEVLAGYEQYF
17,TRBJ2-1,.,TRBV3-1,CASSQEKAGSSYNEQFF
13,TRBJ2-5,many,TRBV28,CASTLGGPETQYF
12,TRBJ2-6,.,TRBV2,CASNTGANVLTF
13,TRBJ2-7,few,TRBV30,CAGSVSAGYEQYF
14,TRBJ1-3,many,TRBV11-3,CASSQIDRGNTIYF
16,TRBJ2-7,many,TRBV20-1,CSARRDPGLAGYEQYF